This T cell receptor (beta chain) was identified during a study of shared clonotypes between healthy human individuals. About this clone: Other DNA sequences within the sample encode an identical CDR3.

Data came from immunoSEQ multiplex PCR; TCRdb stores just in-frame clones and leaves some out. The sample includes roughly 2.6 million clones, 85% to 95% of them seen just once. What was sequenced was naive CD4+ T cells sorted from blood. Documented subset: CD45RA+ positively selected. This TCR derives from a man younger than 35 in good health.

The CDR3 nucleotides read TGCGCCAGCAGCACGAACACAGATACGCAGTATTTT. It yields the protein CASSTNTDTQYF. The J gene is TRBJ2-3, the V gene TRBV5-1; D is ambiguous. This CDR3 region has 12 residues. Germline V gene data show CDR1 as SGHRS and CDR2 as YFSETQ. V gave up 4 bases and J gave up 2 bases, with 5 bases separating them. Variable domain in full (rest from reference TRBV5-1 and TRBJ2-3): KAGVTQTPRYLIKTRGQQVTLSCSPISGHRSVSWYQQTPGQGLQFLFEYFSETQRNKGNFPGRFSGRQFSNSRSEMNVSTLELGDSALYLCASSTNTDTQYFGPGTRLTVL.